One and the same sample provided the 2 T cell receptor beta chains below, sequenced in a study of cytotoxic CD8 clonotypes in ibrutinib-treated CLL. The protocol was immunoSEQ multiplex PCR, while the TCRdb copy is restricted to in-frame clones and leaves out a portion. Of some 130,000 clones listed, 70% to 90% are singletons. Source: PBMCs, taken after 24 months of ibrutinib treatment. These receptor sequences come from a human donor with chronic lymphocytic leukemia.

The genes are TRBV11-2 and TRBJ2-7; 7 bases are shared with TRBD1. This CDR3 spans 15 amino acids. Germline V lookup: CDR1 SGHAT, CDR2 FQNNGV. The trim removed 5 bases at V and 3 bases at J, leaving 10 bases unmatched. Here the CDR3 reads CASSPTSGTVYEQYF. Here the CDR3 DNA reads TGTGCCAGCAGCCCCACCTCCGGGACAGTCTACGAGCAGTACTTC.

About this clone: At one boundary the junction diverges from the germline segment, which might be a read error. This chain links TRBV11-2 with TRBJ2-2; no clear D. CDR1 and CDR2 (germline): SGHAT, FQNNGV. The CDR3 is made up of 15 amino acids. The CDR3 here is CASSVDTANTGELFF. In DNA form, the CDR3 reads TGTGCCAGCAGCGTAGACACCGCGAACACCGGGGAGCTGTTTTTT.